This entry is about one T cell receptor beta chain. Its antigen remains unknown. The identical CDR3 is also encoded by other nucleotide sequences in the sample. Trimming removed 5 bases from V and 4 bases from J; junction bases left unmatched: 3. The CDR3 contains 14 residues. The germline CDR1 and CDR2 sequences are LNHDA and SQIVND (reference sequence). Terminally differentiated effector memory CD45RA+ cells were excluded by CCR7 positive selection of CD45RO-negative cells. The sample belongs to a study of shared clonotypes between healthy human individuals. About the study: Per donor, CD8 memory used one plate, CD8 naive used two, CD4 memory used three and CD4 naive used three. Study conclusions and caveats: Investigators collected only blood, and repertoires in tissues likely differ. Shared clonotypes across all four donors exceeded non-shared ones in generation probability. Generally, naive subsets came out with larger estimated richness than memory subsets.

The repertoire was sequenced with immunoSEQ multiplex PCR; TCRdb's copy has only in-frame clones and lacks some. Of around 2,100,000 clones in the sample, around 96% are singletons; the top ten hold 1.2%. The rearrangement joins TRBV19 to TRBJ2-7; TRBD1 matches 12 bases. This receptor was obtained from a man between 18 and 35 years old in good health. Sequenced input: naive CD8+ T cells sorted from blood. CDR3: CASSPGQGAYEQYF. DNA of the CDR3: TGTGCCAGTAGTCCGGGACAGGGGGCTTACGAGCAGTACTTC.